The rows below give T cell receptor beta chains drawn from one sample of a study of STAT5B mutations in CD4+ large granular lymphocyte leukemia. Libraries were prepared by immunoSEQ multiplex PCR; TCRdb keeps only in-frame clonotypes and omits some of them. The sample carries 30,000 to 40,000 clones, about 91% recorded once. Sequencing was done on a sample of CD4+ T cells from blood buffy coats. All receptors come from a human donor in good health. Both conserved end residues are part of each CDR3. D genes are given only for firm matches. Clone size is given for some rows only: seen once, a few or many times, or a class if the clone is expanded.

NA	NA	TRBJ1-2	TRBV6-5	TGTGCCAGCAGTTTTACACCCGGGGACCTTATACGCACCTTC	CASSFTPGDLIRTF
NA	NA	TRBJ1-3	TRBV15	TGTGCCACCAGCAGAGACCACTTAAACACCATATATTTT	CATSRDHLNTIYF
TRBD1	NA	TRBJ2-1	TRBV28	TGTGCCAGCATTAAAGGGGGCGCAGGAAATGAGCAGTTCTTC	CASIKGGAGNEQFF
TRBD2	NA	TRBJ2-2	TRBV19	TGTGCCAGTAGTATAGGGACTAGCGGGAGTCCCGGGGAGCTGTTTTTT	CASSIGTSGSPGELFF
NA	NA	TRBJ2-7	TRBV6-6	TGTGCCAGCAGCCGTTGGTCTTGGGACGAGCAGTACTTC	CASSRWSWDEQYF
TRBD2	NA	TRBJ2-5	TRBV29-1	TGCAGCGTTGACGAGCGGGGGGCCGGGGGAGAGACCCAGTACTTC	CSVDERGAGGETQYF
NA	NA	TRBJ1-1	TRBV6-1	TGTGCCAGCAAGTACACGAGTGAAGCTTTCTTT	CASKYTSEAFF
NA	NA	TRBJ1-1	TRBV18	TGTGCCAGCTCACCAGGTAGGGACACTGAAGCTTTCTTT	CASSPGRDTEAFF
NA	NA	TRBJ2-4	TRBV29-1	TGCAGCGGAACCCTGGGATCGGGGGCCGGGCCCAAAAACATTCAGTACTTC	CSGTLGSGAGPKNIQYF
NA	once	TRBJ2-5	TRBV6-5	TGTGCCAGCAGTTACCGGGACCGAGCGACCCAGTACTTC	CASSYRDRATQYF
NA	NA	TRBJ1-1	TRBV7-8	TGTGCCAGCAGCTTAGGCAAGGACAGCGCCAAGGGAGCTTTCTTT	CASSLGKDSAKGAFF
TRBD2	NA	TRBJ2-2	TRBV19	TGTGCCAGTAGCCCGGGAACGCCGGGAGGTACCGGGGAGCTGTTTTTT	CASSPGTPGGTGELFF
TRBD1	NA	TRBJ2-3	TRBV4-1	TGCGCCAGCAGCCAAGGAATGGCAGGGGGAGATACGCAGTATTTT	CASSQGMAGGDTQYF
TRBD1	NA	TRBJ1-5	TRBV4-3	TGCGCCAGCAGCCAGGGGATGGGACAGGGCCGCCAGCCCCAGCATTTT	CASSQGMGQGRQPQHF
TRBD1	NA	TRBJ1-2	TRBV7-2	TGTGCCAGCAGCTTAGAACGATTCGCGGGGACAGGAGCTAACTATGGCTACACCTTC	CASSLERFAGTGANYGYTF
TRBD2	NA	TRBJ2-1	TRBV6-5	TGTGCCAGCAGTTTGCGGACTAGCGGGAGTAATGAGCAGTTCTTC	CASSLRTSGSNEQFF
NA	NA	TRBJ1-1	TRBV19	TGTGCCAGTAGTTTGCTGGGAGACACTGAAGCTTTCTTT	CASSLLGDTEAFF
NA	NA	TRBJ2-7	TRBV5-1	TGCGCCAGCAGCTTGCTCCTCGAGTACGAGCAGTACTTC	CASSLLLEYEQYF
NA	NA	TRBJ2-3	TRBV7-2	TGTGCCAGCAGCTTTCAATATACGCAGTATTTT	CASSFQYTQYF
NA	NA	TRBJ1-1	TRBV7-6	TGTGCCAGCTTGGGAGTGAACACTGAAGCTTTCTTT	CASLGVNTEAFF
NA	NA	TRBJ2-7	TRBV6-5	TGTGCCAGCAGAGGACAGAACTCCTACGAGCAGTACTTC	CASRGQNSYEQYF
NA	NA	TRBJ2-2	TRBV29-1	TGCAGTTTGAGGTTGGGAAGGGGCGGGGAGCTGTTTTTT	CSLRLGRGGELFF